Detailed here is one TCR beta chain. Its specificity is not known. This sample's RNA came from whole unsorted tissue. Newly diagnosed lung cancer patients had thoracic surgery in China, August–late 2014, without prior chemotherapy. This sample stems from a study of tumor and adjacent non-tumor tissue in lung cancer. TCRbeta libraries were built with three rounds of nested PCR, modified from ARM-PCR. Using its own MiXCR run on the multiplex PCR reads, TCRdb lists one record per CDR3 protein. The sample has tens of thousands of distinct CDR3 sequences, just under 60% seen once. Germline loops: CDR1 MNHNS, CDR2 SASEGT. The CDR3 extends over 13 amino acids. Losses at the gene ends were 7 bases for V and 2 bases for J; bases not matched to a gene: 4. Study-wide points: Tumor TCR diversity, when higher, was linked to shorter survival.

The chain uses TRBV6-1 and TRBJ1-1, with 7 bases identical to TRBD1. Sequenced material: lung tumor tissue. The TCR originated in a man aged 50-60 years with non-small cell lung cancer. CDR3 protein: CASTRGRNTEAFF. The CDR3 DNA reads TGTGCCAGCACAAGGGGGCGAAACACTGAAGCTTTCTTT.